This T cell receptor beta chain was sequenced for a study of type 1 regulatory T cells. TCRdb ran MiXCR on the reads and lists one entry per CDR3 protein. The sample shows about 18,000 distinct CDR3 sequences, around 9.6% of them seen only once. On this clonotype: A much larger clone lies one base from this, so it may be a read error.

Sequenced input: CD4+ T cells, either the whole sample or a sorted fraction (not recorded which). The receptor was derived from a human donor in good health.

The CDR3 region is CGVEWGRGEKLFF. CDR3 DNA: TGCGGCGTTGAATGGGGTCGTGGTGAAAAACTGTTTTTT. This chain links TRBV29-1 with TRBJ1-4, with D hard to call. CDR1 and CDR2 (germline): SQVTM, ANQGSEA. There are 13 residues in the CDR3.